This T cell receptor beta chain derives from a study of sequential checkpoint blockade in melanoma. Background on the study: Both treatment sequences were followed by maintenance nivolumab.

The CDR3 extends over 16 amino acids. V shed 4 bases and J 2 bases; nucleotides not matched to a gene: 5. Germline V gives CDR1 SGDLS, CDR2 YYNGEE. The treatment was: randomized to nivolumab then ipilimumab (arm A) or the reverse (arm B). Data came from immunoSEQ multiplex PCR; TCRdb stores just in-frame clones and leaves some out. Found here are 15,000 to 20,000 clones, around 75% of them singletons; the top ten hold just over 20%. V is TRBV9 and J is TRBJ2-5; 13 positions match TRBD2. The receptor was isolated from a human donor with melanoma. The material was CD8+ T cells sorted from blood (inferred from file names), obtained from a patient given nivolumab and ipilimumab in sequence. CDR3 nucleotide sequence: TGTGCCAGCAGCCAGGGACTAGCGGGGTTACAAGAGACCCAGTACTTC. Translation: CASSQGLAGLQETQYF.